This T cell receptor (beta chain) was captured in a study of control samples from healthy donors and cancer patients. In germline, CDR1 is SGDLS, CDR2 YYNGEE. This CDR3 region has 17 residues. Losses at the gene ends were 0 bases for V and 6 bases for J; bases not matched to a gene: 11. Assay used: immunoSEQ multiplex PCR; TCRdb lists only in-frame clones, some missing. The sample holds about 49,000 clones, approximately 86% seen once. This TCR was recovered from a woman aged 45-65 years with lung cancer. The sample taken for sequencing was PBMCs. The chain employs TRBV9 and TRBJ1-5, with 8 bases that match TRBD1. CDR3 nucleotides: TGTGCCAGCAGCGTAGTCCAGAAAGGACAGGGCGGTCAGCCCCAGCATTTT. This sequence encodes CASSVVQKGQGGQPQHF.